This TCR beta chain originates from a study of radiation and T cells in renal cell carcinoma. Study information: Nephrectomy followed 15 Gy stereotactic body radiation by 4 weeks. Study-wide findings and caveats: Top tumor clonotypes rose in blood 2 weeks post-radiation, then contracted.

The time point here: blood 2 weeks post-SBRT. Treatment of the sample: 15 Gy SBRT to primary tumor, nephrectomy 4 weeks later. Blood was sampled at baseline, 2 weeks and 4 weeks after SBRT. Concerning this clone: What it binds is unknown.

Germline lookup yields CDR1 SGHKS and CDR2 YYEKEE (reference sequence). This CDR3 comprises 12 residues. V lost 2 bases and J lost 6, with 7 bases in between. The method was immunoSEQ multiplex PCR; TCRdb's version includes in-frame clones alone and lacks a portion of them. The sample contains tens of thousands of clones, 80% of which appear only once. Sequences were derived from blood, sampled from a patient whose treatment included radiotherapy and nephrectomy. The clonotype was recovered from a woman aged 70-85 years with renal cell carcinoma. This chain connects TRBV5-5 to TRBJ2-3; D is undetermined. CDR3: CASSFPRDTQYF. The DNA for the CDR3 is TGTGCCAGCAGCTTTCCGCGGGATACGCAGTATTTT.